These T cell receptor beta chains were read from a single sample in a study of T and B cells in COVID-19 patients. Via MiXCR, TCRdb re-called the multiplex PCR reads, giving one row per CDR3 protein. The sample has roughly 1,300 distinct CDR3 sequences, around 25% seen once. Material for sequencing was blood. The receptors were gathered from a human donor with active COVID-19. The CDR3 runs from the conserved cysteine through the conserved F or W. A D gene is named only where the DNA matches it firmly. The listing skips clone size in some rows; elsewhere it reads once, few, many or a size class.

clone_size	d_call	v_call	j_call	cdr3_aa	cdr3_nt
large	NA	TRBV29-1	TRBJ2-2	CSVVRGNTGELFF	TGCAGCGTTGTACGGGGGAACACCGGGGAGCTGTTTTTT
NA	NA	TRBV5-1	TRBJ1-1	CASSPAQMNTEAFF	TGCGCCAGCAGCCCCGCACAAATGAACACTGAAGCTTTCTTT
large	NA	TRBV19	TRBJ1-2	CASSPRAQGYGYTF	TGTGCCAGTAGTCCCCGAGCACAGGGCTATGGCTACACCTTC
NA	NA	TRBV2	TRBJ1-5	CASSEFEAGRQPQHF	TGTGCCAGCAGTGAATTTGAGGCAGGGCGACAGCCCCAGCATTTT
large	NA	TRBV19	TRBJ2-2	CASRLQGPGELFF	TGTGCCAGTAGATTGCAAGGGCCCGGGGAGCTGTTTTTT
NA	TRBD2	TRBV20-1	TRBJ2-3	CSARRLAVTDTQYF	TGCAGTGCTAGACGACTAGCGGTCACAGATACGCAGTATTTT
NA	NA	TRBV19	TRBJ2-3	CASSSGNIDTQYF	TGTGCCAGTAGTAGCGGGAATATAGATACGCAGTATTTT
few	TRBD2	TRBV20-1	TRBJ2-1	CSAVSGRAYNEQFF	TGCAGTGCTGTTAGCGGGAGAGCTTACAATGAGCAGTTCTTC
medium-sized	TRBD2	TRBV27	TRBJ2-5	CASSRTSSPGGTQYF	TGTGCCAGCAGTCGGACTAGCTCCCCGGGGGGGACCCAGTACTTC
medium-sized	TRBD2	TRBV29-1	TRBJ2-7	CSTGTSGRGHEQYF	TGCAGCACCGGGACTAGCGGGAGGGGCCACGAGCAGTACTTC
medium-sized	NA	TRBV6-1	TRBJ2-2	CASSELGDTGELFF	TGTGCCAGCAGTGAACTGGGAGACACCGGGGAGCTGTTTTTT
few	TRBD1	TRBV10-1	TRBJ2-4	CASSPRQGLAKNIQYF	TGCGCCAGCAGCCCCAGACAGGGTTTAGCCAAAAACATTCAGTACTTC
medium-sized	NA	TRBV13	TRBJ1-3	CASSLEGGGNTIYF	TGTGCCAGCAGCTTGGAGGGCGGTGGAAACACCATATATTTT